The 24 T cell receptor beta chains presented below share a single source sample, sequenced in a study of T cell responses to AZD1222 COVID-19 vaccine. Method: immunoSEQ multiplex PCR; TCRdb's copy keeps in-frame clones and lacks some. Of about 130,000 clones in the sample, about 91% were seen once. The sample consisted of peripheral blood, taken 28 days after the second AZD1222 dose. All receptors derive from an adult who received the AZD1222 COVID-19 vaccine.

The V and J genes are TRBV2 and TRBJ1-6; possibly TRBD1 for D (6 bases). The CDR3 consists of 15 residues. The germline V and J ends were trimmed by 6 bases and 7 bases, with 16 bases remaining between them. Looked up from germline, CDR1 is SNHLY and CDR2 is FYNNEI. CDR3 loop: CASRSRDIGNSPLHF. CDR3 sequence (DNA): TGTGCCAGCAGGTCCCGGGACATCGGGAATTCACCCCTCCACTTT.

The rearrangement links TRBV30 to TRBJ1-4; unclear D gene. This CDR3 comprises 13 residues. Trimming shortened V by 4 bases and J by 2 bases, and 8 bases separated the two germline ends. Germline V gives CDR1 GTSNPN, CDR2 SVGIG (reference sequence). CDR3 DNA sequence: TGTGCCTGGAAGGAGGGTACTAATGAAAAACTGTTTTTT. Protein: CAWKEGTNEKLFF.

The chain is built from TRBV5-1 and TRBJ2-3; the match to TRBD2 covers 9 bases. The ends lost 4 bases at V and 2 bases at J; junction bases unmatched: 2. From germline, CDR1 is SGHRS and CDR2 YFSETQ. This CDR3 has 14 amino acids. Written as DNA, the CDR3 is TGCGCCAGCAGCCCGGGACTAGCCACAGATACGCAGTATTTT. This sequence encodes CASSPGLATDTQYF.

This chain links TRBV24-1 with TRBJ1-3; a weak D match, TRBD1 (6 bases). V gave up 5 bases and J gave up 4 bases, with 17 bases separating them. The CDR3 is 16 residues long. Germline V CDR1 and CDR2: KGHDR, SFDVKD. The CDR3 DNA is TGTGCCACCAGTGTCATCGACAGGCCTCGGGGAAACACCATATATTTT. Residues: CATSVIDRPRGNTIYF.

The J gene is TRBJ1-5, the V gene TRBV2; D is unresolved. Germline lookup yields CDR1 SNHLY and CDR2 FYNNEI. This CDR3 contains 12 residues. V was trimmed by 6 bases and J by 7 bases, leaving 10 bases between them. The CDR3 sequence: CASRENSQPQHF. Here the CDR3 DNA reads TGTGCCAGCAGGGAGAATAGCCAGCCCCAGCATTTT.

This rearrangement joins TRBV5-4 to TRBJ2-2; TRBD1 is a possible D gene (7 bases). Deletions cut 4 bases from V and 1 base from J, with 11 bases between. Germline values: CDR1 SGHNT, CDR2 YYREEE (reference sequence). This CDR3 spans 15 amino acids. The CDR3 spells CASSQQGGNTGELFF. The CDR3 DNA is TGTGCCAGCAGCCAGCAGGGGGGGAACACCGGGGAGCTGTTTTTT.

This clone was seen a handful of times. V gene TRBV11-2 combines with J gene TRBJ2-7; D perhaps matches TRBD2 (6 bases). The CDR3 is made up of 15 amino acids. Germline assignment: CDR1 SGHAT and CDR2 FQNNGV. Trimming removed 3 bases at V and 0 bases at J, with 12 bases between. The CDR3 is CASSFVQRASYEQYF. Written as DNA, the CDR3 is TGTGCCAGCAGCTTTGTCCAGCGGGCCTCCTACGAGCAGTACTTC.

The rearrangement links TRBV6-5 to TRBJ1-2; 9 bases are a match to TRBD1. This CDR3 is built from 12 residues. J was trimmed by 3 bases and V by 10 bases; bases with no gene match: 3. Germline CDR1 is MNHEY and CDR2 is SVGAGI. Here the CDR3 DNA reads TGTGCCACCTGGACAGGGGACTATGGCTACACCTTC. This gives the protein CATWTGDYGYTF.

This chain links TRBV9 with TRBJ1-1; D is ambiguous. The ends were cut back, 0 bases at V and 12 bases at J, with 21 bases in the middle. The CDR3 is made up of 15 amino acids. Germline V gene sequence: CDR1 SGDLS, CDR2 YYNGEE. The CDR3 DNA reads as TGTGCCAGCAGCGTAGTCTCAGCGCCGACGAGGGTGACTTTCTTT. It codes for CASSVVSAPTRVTFF.

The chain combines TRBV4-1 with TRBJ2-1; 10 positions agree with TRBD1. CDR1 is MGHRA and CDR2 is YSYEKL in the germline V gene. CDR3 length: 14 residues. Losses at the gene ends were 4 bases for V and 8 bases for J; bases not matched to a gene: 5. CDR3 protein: CASSPGQGWDEQFF. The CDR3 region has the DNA TGCGCCAGCAGCCCGGGACAGGGGTGGGATGAGCAGTTCTTC.

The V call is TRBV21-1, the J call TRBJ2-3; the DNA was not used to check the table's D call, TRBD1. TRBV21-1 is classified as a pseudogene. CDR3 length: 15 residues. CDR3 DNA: TGTGCCAGCCATGGACAGGGGGCACGGACAGATACGCAGTATTTT. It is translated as CASHGQGARTDTQYF.

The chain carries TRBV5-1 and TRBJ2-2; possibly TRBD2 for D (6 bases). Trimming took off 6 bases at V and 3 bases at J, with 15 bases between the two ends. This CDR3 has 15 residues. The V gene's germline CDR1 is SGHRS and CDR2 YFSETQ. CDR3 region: CASIGGQADTGELFF. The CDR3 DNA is TGCGCCAGCATTGGAGGGCAGGCGGACACCGGGGAGCTGTTTTTT.

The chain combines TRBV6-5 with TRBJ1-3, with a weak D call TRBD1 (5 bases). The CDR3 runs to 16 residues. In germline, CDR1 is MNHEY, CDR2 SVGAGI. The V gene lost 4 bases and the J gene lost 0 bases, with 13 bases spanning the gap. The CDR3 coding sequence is TGTGCCAGCAGTTTCAGGGACTGGAGCTCTGGAAACACCATATATTTT. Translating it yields CASSFRDWSSGNTIYF.

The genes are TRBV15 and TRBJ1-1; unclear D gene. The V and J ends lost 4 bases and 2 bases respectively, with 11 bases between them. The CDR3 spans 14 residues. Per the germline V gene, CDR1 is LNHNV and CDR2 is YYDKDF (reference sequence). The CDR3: CATSNGRTNTEAFF. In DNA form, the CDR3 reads TGTGCCACCAGCAACGGGCGGACCAACACTGAAGCTTTCTTT.

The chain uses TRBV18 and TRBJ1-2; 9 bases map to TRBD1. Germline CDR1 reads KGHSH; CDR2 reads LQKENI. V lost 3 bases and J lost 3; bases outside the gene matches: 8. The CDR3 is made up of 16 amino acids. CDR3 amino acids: CASSPVTRQGDYGYTF. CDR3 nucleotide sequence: TGTGCCAGCTCACCGGTTACTCGACAGGGGGACTATGGCTACACCTTC.

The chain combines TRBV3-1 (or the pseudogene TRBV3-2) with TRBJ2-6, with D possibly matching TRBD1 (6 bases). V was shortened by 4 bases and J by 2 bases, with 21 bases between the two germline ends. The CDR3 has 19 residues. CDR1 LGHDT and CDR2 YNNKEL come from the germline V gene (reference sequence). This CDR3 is CASSLGAFSGGAGANVLTF. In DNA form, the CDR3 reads TGTGCCAGCAGCCTGGGGGCCTTCTCTGGAGGCGCTGGGGCCAACGTCCTGACTTTC.

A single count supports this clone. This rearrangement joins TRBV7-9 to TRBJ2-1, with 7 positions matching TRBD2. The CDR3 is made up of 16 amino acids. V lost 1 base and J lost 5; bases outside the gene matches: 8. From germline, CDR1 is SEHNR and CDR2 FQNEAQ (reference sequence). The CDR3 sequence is CASSLDKAGTDNEQFF. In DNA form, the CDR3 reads TGTGCCAGCAGCTTAGATAAAGCGGGAACGGACAATGAGCAGTTCTTC.

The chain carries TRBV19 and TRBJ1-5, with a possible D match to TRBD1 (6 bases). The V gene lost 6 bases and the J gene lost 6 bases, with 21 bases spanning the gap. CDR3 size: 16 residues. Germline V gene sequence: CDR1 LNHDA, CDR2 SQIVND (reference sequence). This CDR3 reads CASRNQDSLYGQPQHF. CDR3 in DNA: TGTGCCAGTAGGAACCAGGACAGTTTGTATGGTCAGCCCCAGCATTTT.

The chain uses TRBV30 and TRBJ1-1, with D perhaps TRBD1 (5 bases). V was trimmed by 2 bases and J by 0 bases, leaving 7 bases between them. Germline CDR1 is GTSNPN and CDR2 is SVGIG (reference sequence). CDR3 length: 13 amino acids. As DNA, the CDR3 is TGTGCCTGGAGTACAGGAGTGAACACTGAAGCTTTCTTT. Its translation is CAWSTGVNTEAFF.

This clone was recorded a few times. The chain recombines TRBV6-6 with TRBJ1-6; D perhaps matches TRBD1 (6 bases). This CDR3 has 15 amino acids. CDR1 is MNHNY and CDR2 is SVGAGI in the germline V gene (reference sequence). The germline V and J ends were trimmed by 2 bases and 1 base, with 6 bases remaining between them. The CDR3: CASSYQGSYNSPLHF. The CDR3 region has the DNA TGTGCCAGCAGTTACCAGGGGTCCTATAATTCACCCCTCCACTTT.

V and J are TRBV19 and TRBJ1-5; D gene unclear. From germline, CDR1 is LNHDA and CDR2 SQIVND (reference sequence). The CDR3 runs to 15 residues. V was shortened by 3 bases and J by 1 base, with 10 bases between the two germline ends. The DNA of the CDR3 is TGTGCCAGTAGTATTACAGAAGCAAGCAATCAGCCCCAGCATTTT. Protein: CASSITEASNQPQHF.

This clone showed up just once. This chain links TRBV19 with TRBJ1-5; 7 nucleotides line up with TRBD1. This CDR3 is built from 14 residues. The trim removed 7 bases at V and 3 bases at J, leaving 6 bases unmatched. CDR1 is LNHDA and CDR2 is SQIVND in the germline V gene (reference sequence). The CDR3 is CASTATGNNQPQHF. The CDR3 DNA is TGTGCCAGTACCGCGACAGGGAACAATCAGCCCCAGCATTTT.

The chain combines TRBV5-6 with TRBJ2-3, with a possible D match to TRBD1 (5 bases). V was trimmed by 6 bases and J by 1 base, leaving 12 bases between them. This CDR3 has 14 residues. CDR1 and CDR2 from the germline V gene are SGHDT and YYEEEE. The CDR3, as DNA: TGTGCCAGCACCGCCTTACAGGGCACAGATACGCAGTATTTT. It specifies CASTALQGTDTQYF.

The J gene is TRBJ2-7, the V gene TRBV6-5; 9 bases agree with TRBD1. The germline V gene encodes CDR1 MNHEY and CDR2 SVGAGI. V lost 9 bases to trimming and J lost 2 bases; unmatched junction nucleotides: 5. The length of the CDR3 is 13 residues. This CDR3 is CASTGTGTYEQYV. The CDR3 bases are TGTGCCAGTACCGGGACAGGGACCTACGAGCAGTACGTC.